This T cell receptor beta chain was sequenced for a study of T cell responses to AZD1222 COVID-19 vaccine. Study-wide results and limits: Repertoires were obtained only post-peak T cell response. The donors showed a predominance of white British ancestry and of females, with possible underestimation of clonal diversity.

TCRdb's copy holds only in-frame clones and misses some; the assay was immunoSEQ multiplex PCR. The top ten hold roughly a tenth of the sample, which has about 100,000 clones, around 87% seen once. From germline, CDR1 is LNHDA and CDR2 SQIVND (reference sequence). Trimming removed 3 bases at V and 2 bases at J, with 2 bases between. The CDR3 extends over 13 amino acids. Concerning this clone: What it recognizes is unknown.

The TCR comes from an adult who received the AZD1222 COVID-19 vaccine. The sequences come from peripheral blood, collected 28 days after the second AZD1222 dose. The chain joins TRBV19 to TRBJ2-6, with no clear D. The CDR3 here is CASSIPGANVLTF. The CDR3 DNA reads TGTGCCAGTAGTATTCCTGGGGCCAACGTCCTGACTTTC.